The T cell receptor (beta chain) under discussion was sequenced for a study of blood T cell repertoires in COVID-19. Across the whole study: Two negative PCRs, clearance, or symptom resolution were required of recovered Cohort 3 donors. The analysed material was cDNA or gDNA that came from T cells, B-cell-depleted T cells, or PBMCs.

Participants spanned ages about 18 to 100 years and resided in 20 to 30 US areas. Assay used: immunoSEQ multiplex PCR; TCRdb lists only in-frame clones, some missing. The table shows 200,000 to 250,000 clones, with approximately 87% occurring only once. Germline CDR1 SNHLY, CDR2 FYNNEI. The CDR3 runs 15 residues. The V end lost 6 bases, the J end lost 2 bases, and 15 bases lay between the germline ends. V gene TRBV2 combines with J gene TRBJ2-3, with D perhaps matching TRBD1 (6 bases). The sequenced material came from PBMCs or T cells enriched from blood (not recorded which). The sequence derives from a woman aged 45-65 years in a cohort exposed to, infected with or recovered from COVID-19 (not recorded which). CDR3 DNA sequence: TGTGCCAGCAGGCCCGGACAGTGGATCACAGATACGCAGTATTTT. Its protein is CASRPGQWITDTQYF.